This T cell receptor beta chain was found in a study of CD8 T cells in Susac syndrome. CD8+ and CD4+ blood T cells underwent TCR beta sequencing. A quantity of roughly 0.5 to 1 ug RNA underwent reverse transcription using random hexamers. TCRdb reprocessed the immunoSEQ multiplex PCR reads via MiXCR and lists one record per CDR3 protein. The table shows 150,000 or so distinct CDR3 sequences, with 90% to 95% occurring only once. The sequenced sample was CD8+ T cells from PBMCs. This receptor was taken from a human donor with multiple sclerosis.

CDR3 amino acids: CASSSPGAFEQYF. The CDR3 region has the DNA TGTGCCAGCAGCTCCCCGGGGGCCTTCGAGCAGTACTTC. The chain couples TRBV7-9 to TRBJ2-7; D could derive from TRBD1 or TRBD2 (6 bases each). Germline loops: CDR1 SEHNR, CDR2 FQNEAQ (reference sequence). The length of the CDR3 is 13 residues. Trimming pared 4 bases from V and 6 bases from J, leaving 13 bases between.